This TCR beta chain is from a study of CD8 T cells in ankylosing spondylitis. Quantitative 5'-RACE with molecular barcodes generated TCR beta libraries. TCRdb passed the 5' RACE reads through MiXCR, listing each CDR3 protein once. The data show 200,000 to 250,000 distinct CDR3 sequences, approximately 24% seen once. The V gene's germline CDR1 is SQVTM and CDR2 ANQGSEA. The CDR3 loop spans 14 amino acids. With 4 bases clipped from V and 6 bases from J, the junction kept 7 bases outside the gene matches. This clonotype was picked up many times. The rearrangement links TRBV29-1 to TRBJ2-3, with 10 bases that match TRBD2. The source is a male donor with ankylosing spondylitis or in good health (not recorded which). What was sequenced was blood, either unsorted or a sorted T cell fraction (not recorded which). CDR3 region: CSVGTSGPSDTQYF. The CDR3 nucleotides read TGCAGCGTTGGGACTAGCGGTCCATCGGATACGCAGTATTTT.